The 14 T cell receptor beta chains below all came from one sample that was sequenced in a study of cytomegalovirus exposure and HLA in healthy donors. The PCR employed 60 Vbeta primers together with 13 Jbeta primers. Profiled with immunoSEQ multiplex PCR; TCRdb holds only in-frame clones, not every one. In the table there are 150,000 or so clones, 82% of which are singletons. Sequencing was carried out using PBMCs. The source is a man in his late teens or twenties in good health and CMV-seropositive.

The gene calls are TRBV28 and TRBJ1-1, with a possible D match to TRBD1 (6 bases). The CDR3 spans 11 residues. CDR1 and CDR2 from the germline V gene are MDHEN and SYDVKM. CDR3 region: CAGGGTTEAFF. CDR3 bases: TGTGCAGGGGGAGGGACCACTGAAGCTTTCTTT.

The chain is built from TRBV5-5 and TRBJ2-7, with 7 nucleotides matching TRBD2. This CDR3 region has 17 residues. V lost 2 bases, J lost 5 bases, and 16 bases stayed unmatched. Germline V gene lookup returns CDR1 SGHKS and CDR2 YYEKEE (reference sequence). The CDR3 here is CASSFGPLTSYLNEQYF. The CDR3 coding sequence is TGTGCCAGCAGCTTTGGGCCGCTGACTAGCTATTTAAACGAGCAGTACTTC.

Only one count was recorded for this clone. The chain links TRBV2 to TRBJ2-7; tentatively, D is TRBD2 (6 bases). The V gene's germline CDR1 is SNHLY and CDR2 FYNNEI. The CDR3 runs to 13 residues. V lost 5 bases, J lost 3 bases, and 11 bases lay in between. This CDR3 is CASSTSSGYEQYF. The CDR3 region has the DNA TGTGCCAGCAGTACTAGCAGCGGCTACGAGCAGTACTTC.

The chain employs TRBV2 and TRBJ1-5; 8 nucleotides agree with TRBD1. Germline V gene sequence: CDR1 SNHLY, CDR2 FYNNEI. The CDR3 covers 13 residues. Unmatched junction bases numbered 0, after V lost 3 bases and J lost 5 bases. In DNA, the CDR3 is TGTGCCAGCAGTGAGACAGGGGATCAGCCCCAGCATTTT. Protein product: CASSETGDQPQHF.

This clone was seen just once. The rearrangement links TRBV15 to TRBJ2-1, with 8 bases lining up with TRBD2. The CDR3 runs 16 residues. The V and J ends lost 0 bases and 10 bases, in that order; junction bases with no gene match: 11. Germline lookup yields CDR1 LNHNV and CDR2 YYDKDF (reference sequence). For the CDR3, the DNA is TGTGCCACCAGCAGAGATCCCAGCGGGAGTTCCGGCGAGCAGTTCTTC. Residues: CATSRDPSGSSGEQFF. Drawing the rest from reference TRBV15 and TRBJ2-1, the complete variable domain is DAMVIQNPRYQVTQFGKPVTLSCSQTLNHNVMYWYQQKSSQAPKLLFHYYDKDFNNEADTPDNFQSRRPNTSFCFLDIRSPGLGDTAMYLCATSRDPSGSSGEQFFGPGTRLTVL.

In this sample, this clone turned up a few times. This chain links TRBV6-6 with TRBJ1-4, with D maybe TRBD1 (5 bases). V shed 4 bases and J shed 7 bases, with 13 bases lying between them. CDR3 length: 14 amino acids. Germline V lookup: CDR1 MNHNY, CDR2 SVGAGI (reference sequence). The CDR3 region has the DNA TGTGCCAGCAGTTCTTCCGGGGGGAGTGAAAAACTGTTTTTT. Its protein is CASSSSGGSEKLFF.

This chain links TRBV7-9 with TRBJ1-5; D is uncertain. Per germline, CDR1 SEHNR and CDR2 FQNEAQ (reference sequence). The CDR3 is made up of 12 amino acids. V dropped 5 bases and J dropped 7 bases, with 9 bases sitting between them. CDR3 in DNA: TGTGCCAGCAGCCTCGGGGTACAGCCCCAGCATTTT. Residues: CASSLGVQPQHF. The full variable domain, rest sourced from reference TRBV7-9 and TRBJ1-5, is DTGVSQNPRHKITKRGQNVTFRCDPISEHNRLYWYRQTLGQGPEFLTYFQNEAQLEKSRLLSDRFSAERPKGSFSTLEIQRTEQGDSAMYLCASSLGVQPQHFGDGTRLSIL.

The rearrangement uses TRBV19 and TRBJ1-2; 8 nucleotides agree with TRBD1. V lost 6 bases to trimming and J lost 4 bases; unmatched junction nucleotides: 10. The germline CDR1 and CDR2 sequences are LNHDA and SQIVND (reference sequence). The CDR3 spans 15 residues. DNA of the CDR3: TGTGCCAGTAGCCCTAGTACAGGGGGATTCTATGGCTACACCTTC. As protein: CASSPSTGGFYGYTF.

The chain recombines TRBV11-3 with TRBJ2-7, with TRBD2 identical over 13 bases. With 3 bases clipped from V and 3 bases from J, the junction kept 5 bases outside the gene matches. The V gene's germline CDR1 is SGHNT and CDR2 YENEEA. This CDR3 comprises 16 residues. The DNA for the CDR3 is TGTGCCAGCAGCTTCCGGACTAGCGGGAGTCACTACGAGCAGTACTTC. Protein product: CASSFRTSGSHYEQYF.

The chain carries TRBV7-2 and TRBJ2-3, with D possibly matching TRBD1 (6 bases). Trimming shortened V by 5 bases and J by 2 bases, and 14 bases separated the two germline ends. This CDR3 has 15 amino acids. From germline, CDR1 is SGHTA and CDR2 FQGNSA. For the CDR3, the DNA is TGTGCCAGCAGCCCAACGACAGGACTCACAGATACGCAGTATTTT. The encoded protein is CASSPTTGLTDTQYF.

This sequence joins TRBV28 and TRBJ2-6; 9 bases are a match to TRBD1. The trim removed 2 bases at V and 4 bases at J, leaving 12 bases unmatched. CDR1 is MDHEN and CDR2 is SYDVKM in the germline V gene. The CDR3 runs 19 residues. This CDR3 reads CASSLRLGQGPVGANVLTF. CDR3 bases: TGTGCCAGCAGTTTAAGATTGGGACAGGGCCCGGTGGGGGCCAACGTCCTGACTTTC. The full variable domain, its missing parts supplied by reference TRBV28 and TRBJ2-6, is DVKVTQSSRYLVKRTGEKVFLECVQDMDHENMFWYRQDPGLGLRLIYFSYDVKMKEKGDIPEGYSVSREKKERFSLILESASTNQTSMYLCASSLRLGQGPVGANVLTFGAGSRLTVL.

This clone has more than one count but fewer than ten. The CDR3 DNA reads TGTGCCAGCAGCCTAGGTTGGAGCACTGAAGCTTTCTTT. Translation gives CASSLGWSTEAFF. This chain joins TRBV5-4 and TRBJ1-1; no definite D call. V was trimmed by 4 bases and J by 4 bases, leaving 11 bases between them. This CDR3 has 13 residues. CDR1 SGHNT and CDR2 YYREEE come from the germline V gene (reference sequence). Filled out from reference TRBV5-4 and TRBJ1-1, the complete variable domain reads ETGVTQSPTHLIKTRGQQVTLRCSSQSGHNTVSWYQQALGQGPQFIFQYYREEENGRGNFPPRFSGLQFPNYSSELNVNALELDDSALYLCASSLGWSTEAFFGQGTRLTVV.

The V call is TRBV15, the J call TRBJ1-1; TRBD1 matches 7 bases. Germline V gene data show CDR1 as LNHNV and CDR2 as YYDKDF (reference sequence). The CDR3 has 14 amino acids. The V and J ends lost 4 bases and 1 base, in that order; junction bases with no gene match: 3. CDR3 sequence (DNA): TGTGCCACCAGCATGGACAGGCCGAACACTGAAGCTTTCTTT. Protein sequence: CATSMDRPNTEAFF.

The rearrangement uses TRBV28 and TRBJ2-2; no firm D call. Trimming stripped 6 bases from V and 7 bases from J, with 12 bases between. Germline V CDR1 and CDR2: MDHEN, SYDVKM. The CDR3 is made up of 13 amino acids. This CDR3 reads CASSKSGFGELFF. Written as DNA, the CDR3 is TGTGCCAGCAGCAAATCGGGTTTCGGGGAGCTGTTTTTT.